Below, one TCR beta chain is given with its context. Germline CDR1 and CDR2: LNHDA and SQIVND (reference sequence). This CDR3 spans 15 amino acids. V shed 0 bases and J 4 bases; nucleotides not matched to a gene: 4. This record comes from a study of OX40 agonist ivuxolimab in advanced cancers. TCRdb keeps only in-frame clones here, not all; method: immunoSEQ multiplex PCR. The table records 150,000 to 190,000 clones, 94% of them present only once. The sample in question was CD4+ or CD8+ T cells sorted from blood, obtained in a trial of the OX40 agonist ivuxolimab. The origin of this receptor is an adult with an advanced solid tumor such as melanoma, head and neck, liver or kidney cancer. The chain combines TRBV19 with TRBJ1-2; 8 bases line up with TRBD1. The DNA of the CDR3 is TGTGCCAGTAGTATAGACGACAGGGGCACCTATGGCTACACCTTC. As protein: CASSIDDRGTYGYTF. The variable domain in full, completed from reference TRBV19 and TRBJ1-2, reads DGGITQSPKYLFRKEGQNVTLSCEQNLNHDAMYWYRQDPGQGLRLIYYSQIVNDFQKGDIAEGYSVSREKKESFPLTVTSAQKNPTAFYLCASSIDDRGTYGYTFGSGTRLTVV.